The sequence of this T cell receptor (beta chain) was determined in a study of blood T cells in healthy people across ages. Details on this clonotype: What it binds is not known.

Next came a second PCR, run for 7 to 11 cycles, which used a sample-barcoded 5' primer along with a J-beta primer mix. Each cDNA molecule received a tag from a template-switch adaptor that had 12 random nucleotides. TCRdb reprocessed the 5' RACE reads with MiXCR, giving one entry per CDR3 protein. Here the sample spans 650,000 to 950,000 distinct CDR3 sequences, 44% being singletons. Germline values: CDR1 MNHEY, CDR2 SVGEGT. Trimming stripped 5 bases from V and 8 bases from J, with 15 bases between. The CDR3 is made up of 13 amino acids. Extractions gave at least 6 micrograms of total RNA per sample. Study observations and caveats: The unsorted PBMCs prevented any conclusive comparison of naive versus antigen-experienced cells. Diversity was higher, and naive CD4+ cells more numerous, in long-lived donors than in aged donors.

The receptor's source is a man between 60 and 75 years old in good health. Sequenced input: blood. The chain is built from TRBV6-2 or TRBV6-3 and TRBJ1-2; tentatively, D is TRBD1 (5 bases). CDR3 region: CASSGTFQGGYTF. The CDR3 DNA reads as TGTGCCAGCAGTGGAACTTTTCAGGGAGGCTACACCTTC.